This T cell receptor beta chain was sequenced during a study of spatial heterogeneity in lung cancer. Many counts were recorded for this clonotype. Documented time point: sample taken at primary tumor resection. Unsorted whole RNA from tumor, nontumor lung or frozen PBMC underwent sequencing. In TCRdb, the 5' RACE reads were re-called with MiXCR into one record per CDR3 protein. The table has approximately 82,000 distinct CDR3 sequences, around an eighth seen once. The CDR3 consists of 15 residues. V dropped 0 bases and J dropped 0 bases, with 6 bases sitting between them. CDR1 is DFQATT and CDR2 is SNEGSKA in the germline V gene (reference sequence).

The sample here was PBMCs, taken at surgery. The receptor comes from a male donor with early-stage non-small cell lung cancer. The rearrangement joins TRBV20-1 to TRBJ2-6; D unclear. The CDR3, as DNA: TGCAGTGCTAGAGATATGGGCTCTGGGGCCAACGTCCTGACTTTC. This translates into CSARDMGSGANVLTF.